This T cell receptor (beta chain) originates from a study of Ad26.COV2.S vaccination and SARS-CoV-2 variants. For the study at large: Donor had been placed in the Ad26.COV2.S arm of the COV1001 trial. The study's findings and limits: The TCR breadth and depth analyses may have produced an underestimate of total T cell responses.

Data came from immunoSEQ multiplex PCR; TCRdb stores just in-frame clones and leaves some out. The sample records 300,000 to 500,000 clones, 75% to 90% being singletons. The V and J ends lost 2 bases and 3 bases respectively, with 10 bases between them. CDR3 length: 14 amino acids. CDR1 and CDR2 (germline): SQVTM, ANQGSEA. Specified treatment: 15 to 20 received Ad26.COV2.S at low or high dose, single or two shots; several received placebo; per-sample allocation not given. Sample collection was performed on day 63 after the first vaccine or placebo injection. The study used a vaccine consisting of an Ad26 vector that expressed Wuhan-strain SARS-CoV-2 spike. Concerning this clone itself: Its specificity is unknown.

The TCR was taken from a person between 18 and 65 years old who received the Ad26.COV2.S COVID-19 vaccine or a placebo. The chain carries TRBV29-1 and TRBJ2-2; D may be TRBD1 or TRBD2 (5 bases each). The sample here was peripheral blood, taken in a trial of Ad26.COV2.S vaccine versus placebo. Here the CDR3 DNA reads TGCAGCGTTGAAAGGGACCGCTACACCGGGGAGCTGTTTTTT. Translated: CSVERDRYTGELFF.